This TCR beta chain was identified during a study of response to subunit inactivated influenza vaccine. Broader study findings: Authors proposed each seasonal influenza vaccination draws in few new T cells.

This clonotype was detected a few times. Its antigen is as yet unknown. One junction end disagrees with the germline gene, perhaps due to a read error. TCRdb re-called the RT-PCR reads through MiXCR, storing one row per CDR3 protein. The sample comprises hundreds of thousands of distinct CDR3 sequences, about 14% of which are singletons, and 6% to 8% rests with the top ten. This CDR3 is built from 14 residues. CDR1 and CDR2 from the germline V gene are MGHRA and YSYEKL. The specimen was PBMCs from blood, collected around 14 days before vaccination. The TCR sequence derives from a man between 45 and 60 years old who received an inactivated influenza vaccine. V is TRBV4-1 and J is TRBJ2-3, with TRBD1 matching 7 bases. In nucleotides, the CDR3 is TGCGCCATCAGCCAAACAGGGGTCACAGATACGCAGTATTTT. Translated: CAISQTGVTDTQYF.